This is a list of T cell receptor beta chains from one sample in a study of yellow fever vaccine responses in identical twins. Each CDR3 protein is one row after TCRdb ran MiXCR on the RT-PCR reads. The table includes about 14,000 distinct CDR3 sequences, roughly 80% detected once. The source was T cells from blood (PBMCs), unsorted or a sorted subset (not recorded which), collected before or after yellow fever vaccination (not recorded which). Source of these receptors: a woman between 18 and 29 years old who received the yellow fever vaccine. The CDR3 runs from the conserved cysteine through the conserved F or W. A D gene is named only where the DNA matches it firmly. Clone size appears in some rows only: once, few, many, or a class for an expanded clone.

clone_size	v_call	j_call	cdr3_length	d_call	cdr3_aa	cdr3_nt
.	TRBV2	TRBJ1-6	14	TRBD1	CASRYRGESSPLHF	TGTGCCAGCAGGTACAGGGGTGAGAGTTCACCCCTCCACTTT
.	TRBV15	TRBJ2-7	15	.	CATSRNLGAKGEQYF	TGTGCCACCAGCAGAAATCTGGGGGCTAAGGGCGAGCAGTACTTC
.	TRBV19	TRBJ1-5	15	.	CASSIGSGADHPQHF	TGTGCCAGTAGTATAGGATCGGGGGCCGATCACCCCCAGCATTTT
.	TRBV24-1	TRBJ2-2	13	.	CATSDPLLGELFF	TGTGCCACCAGTGACCCTTTACTCGGGGAGCTGTTTTTT
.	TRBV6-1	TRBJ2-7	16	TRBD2	CASSAETSGESYEQYF	TGTGCCAGCAGCGCCGAGACTAGCGGGGAGTCCTACGAGCAGTACTTC
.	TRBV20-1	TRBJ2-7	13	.	CSLGPRGYYEQYF	TGCAGCCTGGGACCTAGAGGGTACTACGAGCAGTACTTC
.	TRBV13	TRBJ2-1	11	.	CASSPTNEQFF	TGTGCCAGCAGCCCGACGAATGAGCAGTTCTTC
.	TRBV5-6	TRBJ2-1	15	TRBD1	CASSEGQRFNNEQFF	TGTGCCAGCAGCGAGGGACAGCGCTTCAACAATGAGCAGTTCTTC
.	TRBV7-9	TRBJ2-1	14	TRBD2	CASSLDLREFEQFF	TGTGCCAGCAGCTTAGACTTGCGGGAGTTTGAGCAGTTCTTC
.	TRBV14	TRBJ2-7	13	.	CASSQGGQYEQYF	TGTGCCAGCAGCCAAGGGGGTCAATACGAGCAGTACTTC
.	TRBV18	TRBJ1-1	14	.	CASSPRSLNTEAFF	TGTGCCAGCTCACCACGAAGCCTGAACACTGAAGCTTTCTTT
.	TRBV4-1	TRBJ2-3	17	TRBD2	CASSHKRLALSTDTQYF	TGCGCCAGCAGCCACAAAAGACTAGCGTTGAGCACAGATACGCAGTATTTT
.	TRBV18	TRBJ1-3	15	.	CASSPGPGPGNTIYF	TGTGCCAGCTCACCAGGTCCGGGACCTGGAAACACCATATATTTT
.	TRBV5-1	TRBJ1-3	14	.	CASSRTGSGNTIYF	TGCGCCAGCAGCCGGACGGGCTCTGGAAACACCATATATTTT
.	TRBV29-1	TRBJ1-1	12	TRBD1	CSGGTGAAEAFF	TGCAGCGGTGGGACAGGCGCCGCTGAAGCTTTCTTT
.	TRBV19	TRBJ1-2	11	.	CASSMGYGYTF	TGTGCCAGTAGTATGGGTTATGGCTACACCTTC
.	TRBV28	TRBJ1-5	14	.	CASSTDSFNQPQHF	TGTGCCAGCAGTACGGACAGCTTCAATCAGCCCCAGCATTTT
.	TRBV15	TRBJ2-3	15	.	CATSSGAFSTDTQYF	TGTGCCACCAGCAGCGGAGCTTTTAGCACAGATACGCAGTATTTT
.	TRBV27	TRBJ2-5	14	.	CASSLRRVQETQYF	TGTGCCAGCAGTTTGCGGCGGGTCCAAGAGACCCAGTACTTC
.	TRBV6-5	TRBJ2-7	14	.	CASSYSGASYEQYF	TGTGCCAGCAGTTACTCTGGAGCCAGCTACGAGCAGTACTTC
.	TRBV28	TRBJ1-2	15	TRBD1	CASRADRGHRYGYTF	TGTGCCAGTCGGGCGGACAGGGGGCACCGCTATGGCTACACCTTC
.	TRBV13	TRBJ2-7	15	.	CASANPLVTRYEQYF	TGTGCCAGCGCGAACCCGCTGGTGACTCGATACGAGCAGTACTTC
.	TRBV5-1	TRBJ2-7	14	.	CASSSDWGTYEQYF	TGCGCCAGCAGCTCGGACTGGGGGACCTACGAGCAGTACTTC
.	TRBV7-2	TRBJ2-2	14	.	CASSSNLGPGELFF	TGTGCCAGCAGCTCCAACTTAGGGCCCGGGGAGCTGTTTTTT
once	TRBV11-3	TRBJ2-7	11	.	CASSLMHQQYF	TGTGCCAGCAGCTTAATGCACCAGCAGTACTTC
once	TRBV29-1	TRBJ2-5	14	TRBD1	CSVVPGQGRETQYF	TGCAGCGTCGTACCGGGACAGGGACGAGAGACCCAGTACTTC
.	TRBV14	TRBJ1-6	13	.	CASSPDPNSPLHF	TGTGCCAGCAGCCCAGACCCGAATTCACCCCTCCACTTT
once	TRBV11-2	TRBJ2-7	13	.	CASSLGTLYEQYF	TGTGCCAGCAGCCTAGGCACCTTGTACGAGCAGTACTTC
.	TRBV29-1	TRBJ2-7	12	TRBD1	CSVGTASYEQYF	TGCAGCGTCGGGACAGCCTCCTACGAGCAGTACTTC
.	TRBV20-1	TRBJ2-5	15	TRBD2	CSAGDGTSVQETQYF	TGCAGTGCCGGAGACGGGACTAGCGTCCAAGAGACCCAGTACTTC
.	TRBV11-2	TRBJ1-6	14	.	CASSVGERNSPLHF	TGTGCCAGCAGCGTAGGGGAGCGGAATTCACCCCTCCACTTT
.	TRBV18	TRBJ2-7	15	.	CASSPQDILSYEQYF	TGTGCCAGCTCGCCCCAGGACATCCTATCCTACGAGCAGTACTTC
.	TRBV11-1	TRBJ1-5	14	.	CASSLDGSNQPQHF	TGTGCCAGCAGCTTAGACGGTAGCAATCAGCCCCAGCATTTT
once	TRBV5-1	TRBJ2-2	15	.	CASSFTGTNTGELFF	TGCGCCAGCAGCTTCACGGGGACGAACACCGGGGAGCTGTTTTTT
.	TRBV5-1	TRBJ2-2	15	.	CASSLTQGSTGELFF	TGCGCCAGCAGCTTAACCCAGGGTTCCACCGGGGAGCTGTTTTTT
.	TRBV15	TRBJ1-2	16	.	CATSREHDDDSYGYTF	TGTGCCACCAGCAGAGAGCACGACGACGACAGCTATGGCTACACCTTC
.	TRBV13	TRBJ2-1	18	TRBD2	CASSRRGGAGSMGNEQFF	TGTGCCAGCAGCCGACGCGGGGGGGCCGGTTCAATGGGCAATGAGCAGTTCTTC
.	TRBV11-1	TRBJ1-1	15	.	CASSSGQLMNTEAFF	TGTGCCAGCAGCTCTGGACAGCTAATGAACACTGAAGCTTTCTTT
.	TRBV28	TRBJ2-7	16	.	CASSFTLYRLTYEQYF	TGTGCCAGCAGTTTTACCCTCTACAGGCTGACCTACGAGCAGTACTTC
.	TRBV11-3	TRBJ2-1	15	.	CASSLDGGQGNEQFF	TGTGCCAGCAGCTTAGACGGGGGCCAGGGAAATGAGCAGTTCTTC
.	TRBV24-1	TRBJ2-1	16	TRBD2	CATSASRAGENNEQFF	TGTGCCACCAGTGCGTCTAGGGCGGGAGAGAACAATGAGCAGTTCTTC